This T cell receptor beta chain is drawn from a study of T cell repertoires in cytomegalovirus infection. Worth noting for this clonotype: Its target is unknown.

TCRdb reanalysed the reads using MiXCR and keeps one entry per CDR3 protein. Here the sample spans around 900,000 distinct CDR3 sequences, 30% to 40% being singletons. Trimming pared 1 base from V and 4 bases from J, leaving 16 bases between. The CDR3 has 15 residues. CDR1 is DFQATT and CDR2 is SNEGSKA in the germline V gene (reference sequence). The V gene is TRBV20-1, the J gene TRBJ1-2, with D possibly being TRBD1 (5 bases). The material sequenced was cultured CD8+ T cells from PBMCs, taken from culture after CMV antigen stimulation. The receptor comes from a human donor in good health (CMV status not recorded). Some clones in this sample may be carry-over from other donors' samples. CDR3 region: CSARATLDSLYGYTF. The DNA of the CDR3 is TGCAGTGCTAGAGCCACCCTTGACAGTCTCTATGGCTACACCTTC.